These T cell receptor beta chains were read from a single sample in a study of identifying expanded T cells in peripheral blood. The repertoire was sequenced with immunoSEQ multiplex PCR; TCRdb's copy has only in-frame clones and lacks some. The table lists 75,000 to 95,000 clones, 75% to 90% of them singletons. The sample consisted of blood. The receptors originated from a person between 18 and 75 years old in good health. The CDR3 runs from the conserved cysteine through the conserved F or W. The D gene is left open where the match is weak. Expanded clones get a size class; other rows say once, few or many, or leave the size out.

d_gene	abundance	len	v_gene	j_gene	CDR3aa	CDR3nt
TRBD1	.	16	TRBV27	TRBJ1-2	CASSSGTGSLGYGYTF	TGTGCCAGCAGTTCCGGGACAGGGTCTCTAGGCTATGGCTACACCTTC
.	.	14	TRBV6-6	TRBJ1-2	CASSYSTDNYGYTF	TGTGCCAGCAGTTACTCGACGGACAACTATGGCTACACCTTC
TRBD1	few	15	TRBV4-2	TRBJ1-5	CASSQERQGGQPQHF	TGTGCCAGCAGCCAAGAGAGACAGGGAGGTCAGCCCCAGCATTTT
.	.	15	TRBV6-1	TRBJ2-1	CASSEAEGGPGEQFF	TGTGCCAGCAGTGAAGCTGAGGGGGGCCCCGGTGAGCAGTTCTTC
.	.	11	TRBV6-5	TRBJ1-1	CASSHGSEAFF	TGTGCCAGCAGCCACGGATCTGAAGCTTTCTTT
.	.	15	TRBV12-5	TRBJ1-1	CASGLVSGEVAEAFF	TGTGCTAGTGGTTTGGTGTCAGGGGAGGTCGCTGAAGCTTTCTTT
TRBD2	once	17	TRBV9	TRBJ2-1	CASSTLRTSGKGNEQFF	TGTGCCAGCAGCACTCTAAGGACTAGCGGGAAGGGCAATGAGCAGTTCTTC
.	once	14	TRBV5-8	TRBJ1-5	CASNGRVENQPQHF	TGTGCCAGCAACGGGAGGGTAGAGAATCAGCCCCAGCATTTT
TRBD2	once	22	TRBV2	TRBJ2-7	CASRKPSQPGLAGTVALYEQYF	TGTGCCAGCAGGAAACCCTCACAACCGGGACTAGCGGGAACCGTGGCCTTGTACGAGCAGTACTTC
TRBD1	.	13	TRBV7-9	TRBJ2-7	CASSFDRGAEQYF	TGTGCCAGCAGCTTTGACAGGGGGGCAGAGCAGTACTTC
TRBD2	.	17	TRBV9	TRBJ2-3	CASSVGGGTGVIDTQYF	TGTGCCAGCAGCGTAGGGGGAGGGACGGGAGTTATAGATACGCAGTATTTT
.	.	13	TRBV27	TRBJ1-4	CASSYLPPEKLFF	TGTGCCAGCAGTTACCTCCCACCAGAAAAACTGTTTTTT
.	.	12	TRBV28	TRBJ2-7	CASSWGSYEQYF	TGTGCCAGCAGCTGGGGCTCCTACGAGCAGTACTTC
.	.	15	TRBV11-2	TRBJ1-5	CASSLVGIGGQPQHF	TGTGCCAGCAGCTTAGTTGGCATTGGCGGGCAGCCCCAGCATTTT
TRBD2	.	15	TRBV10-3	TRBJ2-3	CAIKLSSGSTDTQYF	TGTGCCATCAAGTTATCTAGCGGGAGTACAGATACGCAGTATTTT
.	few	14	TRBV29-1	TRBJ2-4	CSVEPRGAKNIQYF	TGCAGCGTCGAACCCAGGGGAGCCAAAAACATTCAGTACTTC
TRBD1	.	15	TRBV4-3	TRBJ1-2	CASSQGQGVDYGYTF	TGCGCCAGCAGCCAAGGACAGGGCGTAGACTATGGCTACACCTTC
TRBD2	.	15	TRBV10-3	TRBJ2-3	CAIASSVGGTDTQYF	TGTGCCATCGCGAGTTCGGTGGGGGGGACGGATACGCAGTATTTT
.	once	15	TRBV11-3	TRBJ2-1	CASSEMGVTYNEQFF	TGTGCCAGCAGCGAGATGGGGGTTACATACAATGAGCAGTTCTTC
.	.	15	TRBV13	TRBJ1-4	CASSLAPGVFEKLFF	TGTGCCAGCAGCTTAGCGCCAGGAGTTTTTGAAAAACTGTTTTTT
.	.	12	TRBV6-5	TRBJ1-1	CASSDGQVEAFF	TGTGCCAGCAGCGACGGACAAGTTGAAGCTTTCTTT
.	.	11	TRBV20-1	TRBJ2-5	CSATNQETQYF	TGCAGTGCTACGAATCAAGAGACCCAGTACTTC
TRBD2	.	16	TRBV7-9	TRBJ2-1	CASSYRRREVFHEQFF	TGTGCCAGCAGCTACCGGCGGCGGGAGGTGTTCCATGAGCAGTTCTTC
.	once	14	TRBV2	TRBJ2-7	CASSTGRGAYEQYF	TGTGCCAGCAGTACGGGGAGGGGGGCCTACGAGCAGTACTTC
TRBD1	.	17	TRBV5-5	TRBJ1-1	CASSLGQGGWWNTEAFF	TGTGCCAGCAGCTTGGGACAGGGGGGTTGGTGGAACACTGAAGCTTTCTTT
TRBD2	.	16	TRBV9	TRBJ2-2	CASSVGGRSDTGELFF	TGTGCCAGTAGCGTTGGCGGGAGGTCGGACACCGGGGAGCTGTTTTTT
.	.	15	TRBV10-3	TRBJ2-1	CAISESKGSGDEQFF	TGTGCCATCAGTGAGTCGAAGGGGTCGGGCGATGAGCAGTTCTTC
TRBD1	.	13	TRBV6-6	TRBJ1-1	CASARGLNTEAFF	TGTGCCAGCGCAAGGGGGCTGAACACTGAAGCTTTCTTT
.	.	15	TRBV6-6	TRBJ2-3	CASSYKGGDRYTQYF	TGTGCCAGCAGTTACAAAGGGGGGGATAGGTATACGCAGTATTTT
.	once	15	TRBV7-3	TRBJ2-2	CASSPQSWFTGELFF	TGTGCCAGCAGCCCCCAGTCGTGGTTCACCGGGGAGCTGTTTTTT